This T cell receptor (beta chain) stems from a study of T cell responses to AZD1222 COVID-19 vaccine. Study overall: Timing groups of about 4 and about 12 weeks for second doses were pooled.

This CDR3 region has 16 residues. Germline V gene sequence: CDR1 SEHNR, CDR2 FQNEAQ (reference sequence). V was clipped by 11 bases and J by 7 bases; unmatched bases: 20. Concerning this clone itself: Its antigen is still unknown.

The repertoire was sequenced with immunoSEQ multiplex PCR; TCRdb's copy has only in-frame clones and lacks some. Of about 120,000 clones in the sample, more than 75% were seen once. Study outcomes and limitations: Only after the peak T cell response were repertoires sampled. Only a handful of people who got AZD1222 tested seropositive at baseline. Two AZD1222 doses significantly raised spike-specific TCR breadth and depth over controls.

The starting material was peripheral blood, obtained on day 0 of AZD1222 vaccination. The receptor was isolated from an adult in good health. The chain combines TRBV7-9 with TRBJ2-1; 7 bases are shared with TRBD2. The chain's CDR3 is CAGEVLAANNFNEQFF. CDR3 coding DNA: TGTGCCGGCGAGGTTCTAGCGGCGAACAATTTTAATGAGCAGTTCTTC.